The 28 T cell receptor beta chains in this list originate from one sample, sequenced in a study of shared clonotypes between healthy human individuals. Measured with immunoSEQ multiplex PCR; TCRdb has only the in-frame clones, and not every one. The table records 2.5 million or so clones, more than 90% of them present only once. Sequencing was carried out using naive CD4+ T cells sorted from blood. Sample subset: CD45RA+ positively selected. The receptors shown here come from a man younger than 35 in good health.

The count of this clone is one. The chain is built from TRBV21-1 and TRBJ2-3; the listed D gene, TRBD2, was not tested against the DNA. TRBV21-1 is a pseudogene segment. The CDR3 is 15 amino acids. The CDR3 loop is CASRGTSARTDTQYF. In DNA, the CDR3 is TGTGCCAGCAGGGGGACTAGCGCCCGCACAGATACGCAGTATTTT.

The chain couples TRBV19 to TRBJ2-3; D unresolved. There are 18 residues in the CDR3. Germline values: CDR1 LNHDA, CDR2 SQIVND (reference sequence). V lost 6 bases to trimming and J lost 4 bases, with 26 bases between them. The CDR3 region is CASRATAQSTLWADTQYF. The CDR3, as DNA: TGTGCCAGTAGAGCTACGGCGCAGAGCACCCTCTGGGCAGATACGCAGTATTTT.

The chain couples TRBV6-5 to TRBJ1-1; D gene ambiguous. This CDR3 region has 14 residues. Germline values: CDR1 MNHEY, CDR2 SVGAGI. With 5 bases removed from V and 1 base from J, the gap between germline ends came to 11 bases. The CDR3 sequence is CASSPGRKNTEAFF. The CDR3 nucleotides read TGTGCCAGCAGTCCCGGCCGCAAGAACACTGAAGCTTTCTTT.

This sequence joins TRBV5-6 and TRBJ2-1; D possibly corresponds to TRBD2 (5 bases). This CDR3 has 15 amino acids. Germline loops: CDR1 SGHDT, CDR2 YYEEEE. The V gene lost 2 bases and the J gene lost 7 bases, with 16 bases spanning the gap. CDR3 in amino acids: CASSFLLDAANEQFF. CDR3 bases: TGTGCCAGCAGCTTTTTACTAGACGCCGCGAATGAGCAGTTCTTC.

The chain uses TRBV4-3 and TRBJ2-5; 10 bases are shared with TRBD1. V gave up 4 bases and J gave up 5 bases; unmatched junction bases: 4. The CDR3 runs 14 residues. Germline V CDR1 and CDR2: LGHNA, YSLEER. The chain's CDR3 is CASSRDRGWETQYF. The CDR3 coding sequence is TGCGCCAGCAGCCGGGACAGGGGATGGGAGACCCAGTACTTC.

V and J are TRBV7-6 and TRBJ1-2, with a possible D match to TRBD1 (5 bases). This CDR3 has 13 residues. Trimming removed 1 base from V and 5 bases from J, with 8 bases in between. The V gene's germline CDR1 is SGHVS and CDR2 FNYEAQ. The CDR3 bases are TGTGCCAGCAGCTTAGACGCAGGGTATGGCTACACCTTC. It encodes CASSLDAGYGYTF.

About this clone itself: The same CDR3 also results from other DNA sequences found in this sample. CDR3 protein: CASSRGDYGYTF. In DNA form, the CDR3 reads TGCGCCAGCAGTAGGGGGGACTATGGCTACACCTTC. This chain uses TRBV5-1 with TRBJ1-2; maybe TRBD1 (6 bases). Trimming removed 5 bases from V and 3 bases from J, with 8 bases in between. Per the germline V gene, CDR1 is SGHRS and CDR2 is YFSETQ. The length of the CDR3 is 12 residues.

This rearrangement joins TRBV6-4 to TRBJ1-6; 10 positions match TRBD1. This CDR3 is built from 16 residues. V lost 6 bases to trimming and J lost 6 bases; unmatched junction nucleotides: 8. Per germline, CDR1 MRHNA and CDR2 SNTAGT. The CDR3 DNA is TGTGCCAGCAGGGACATGGGACAGGGGCCTAATTCACCCCTCCACTTT. Its protein is CASRDMGQGPNSPLHF.

The table lists this clone with a few counts. This chain connects TRBV11-2 to TRBJ1-3; D is unclear. There are 12 residues in the CDR3. Germline lookup yields CDR1 SGHAT and CDR2 FQNNGV. Trimming stripped 0 bases from V and 7 bases from J, with 4 bases between. DNA for the CDR3: TGTGCCAGCAGCTTAGATATGAACACCATATATTTT. It codes for CASSLDMNTIYF.

In regard to this clone: Its ends do not fully match the called genes, so a read error is possible. This chain joins TRBV6-1 and TRBJ1-2; D is undetermined. Germline V gene sequence: CDR1 MNHNS, CDR2 SASEGT. The CDR3 extends over 12 amino acids. The DNA of the CDR3 is TGTGCCAGCACGGCAGACATCTATGGCCACACCTTC. This gives the protein CASTADIYGHTF.

The rearrangement links TRBV19 to TRBJ1-1; D is possibly TRBD1 (6 bases). V was pared by 6 bases and J by 0 bases, with 14 bases between. CDR1 is LNHDA and CDR2 is SQIVND in the germline V gene (reference sequence). This CDR3 has 15 amino acids. The CDR3 region is CASRQTGTVNTEAFF. The DNA of the CDR3 is TGTGCCAGTAGACAAACAGGGACCGTGAACACTGAAGCTTTCTTT.

The genes are TRBV11-2 and TRBJ2-1; no firm D call. The CDR3 loop spans 11 amino acids. Germline-derived CDR1 and CDR2 are SGHAT and FQNNGV. Trimming took off 0 bases at V and 12 bases at J, with 6 bases between the two ends. This CDR3 reads CASSLEGSQFF. CDR3 bases: TGTGCCAGCAGCTTAGAGGGTTCGCAGTTCTTC.

This chain joins TRBV4-1 and TRBJ2-5; 7 nucleotides line up with TRBD2. V gave up 4 bases and J gave up 5 bases; unmatched junction bases: 10. The CDR3 is 15 amino acids. CDR1 is MGHRA and CDR2 is YSYEKL in the germline V gene. Here the CDR3 reads CASSRVAGVWETQYF. DNA of the CDR3: TGCGCCAGCAGCCGGGTCGCGGGAGTTTGGGAGACCCAGTACTTC.

This rearrangement joins TRBV15 to TRBJ2-2, with TRBD1 matching over 9 bases. V was pared by 5 bases and J by 6 bases, with 10 bases of the junction left unmatched. CDR1 LNHNV and CDR2 YYDKDF come from the germline V gene (reference sequence). CDR3 length: 16 amino acids. In DNA form, the CDR3 reads TGTGCCACCAGCGGAGGGGGACAGGGAAGCTCCGGGGAGCTGTTTTTT. Encoded protein: CATSGGGQGSSGELFF.

V is TRBV6-4 and J is TRBJ1-1; D unclear. Trimming took off 3 bases at V and 1 base at J, with 6 bases between the two ends. CDR3 length: 13 amino acids. CDR1 and CDR2 from the germline V gene are MRHNA and SNTAGT. This CDR3 is CASSEAPNTEAFF. CDR3 nucleotides: TGTGCCAGCAGTGAGGCCCCGAACACTGAAGCTTTCTTT.

The chain combines TRBV5-4 with TRBJ2-3; 7 positions agree with TRBD2. The trim removed 0 bases at V and 10 bases at J, leaving 5 bases unmatched. Germline values: CDR1 SGHNT, CDR2 YYREEE (reference sequence). The CDR3 runs to 13 residues. The CDR3 sequence: CASSLEAGVPQYF. The DNA of the CDR3 is TGTGCCAGCAGCTTGGAGGCGGGAGTCCCGCAGTATTTT. The full variable domain, its missing parts supplied by reference TRBV5-4 and TRBJ2-3, is ETGVTQSPTHLIKTRGQQVTLRCSSQSGHNTVSWYQQALGQGPQFIFQYYREEENGRGNFPPRFSGLQFPNYSSELNVNALELDDSALYLCASSLEAGVPQYFGPGTRLTVL.

This clone appeared a single time. The chain is built from TRBV25-1 and TRBJ2-1, with D perhaps matching TRBD2 (5 bases). The germline V gene has CDR1 MGHDK and CDR2 SYGVNS. This CDR3 spans 11 amino acids. Trimming removed 10 bases from V and 8 bases from J, with 12 bases in between. CDR3 region: CATRGSDEQFF. The DNA for the CDR3 is TGTGCCACAAGAGGGAGTGATGAGCAGTTCTTC.

This chain uses TRBV2 with TRBJ2-7, with TRBD2 matching over 8 bases. V lost 11 bases, J lost 2 bases, and 8 bases stayed unmatched. Germline loops: CDR1 SNHLY, CDR2 FYNNEI. This CDR3 is 13 amino acids long. CDR3 protein: CASRLGGAYEQYF. As DNA, the CDR3 is TGTGCCTCCAGGCTCGGGGGGGCCTACGAGCAGTACTTC.

The chain joins TRBV2 to TRBJ2-3; 7 nucleotides match TRBD2. The germline CDR1 and CDR2 sequences are SNHLY and FYNNEI. V shed 2 bases, J shed 1 base, and the junction held 6 bases outside the gene matches. This CDR3 has 16 amino acids. CDR3: CASSESGGVGTDTQYF. DNA for the CDR3: TGTGCCAGCAGTGAATCGGGGGGAGTCGGCACAGATACGCAGTATTTT. The whole variable domain, remainder taken from reference TRBV2 and TRBJ2-3, is EPEVTQTPSHQVTQMGQEVILRCVPISNHLYFYWYRQILGQKVEFLVSFYNNEISEKSEIFDDQFSVERPDGSNFTLKIRSTKLEDSAMYFCASSESGGVGTDTQYFGPGTRLTVL.

This clone appeared a single time. V gene TRBV18 combines with J gene TRBJ1-3; D gene ambiguous. Trimming removed 3 bases at V and 1 base at J, with 13 bases between. Germline V gives CDR1 KGHSH, CDR2 LQKENI. The CDR3 extends over 16 amino acids. In DNA form, the CDR3 reads TGTGCCAGCTCACCCAACCCGGAGTTGTCTGGAAACACCATATATTTT. Residues: CASSPNPELSGNTIYF.

The V and J genes are TRBV5-1 and TRBJ1-2; the match to TRBD1 covers 8 bases. Germline V gives CDR1 SGHRS, CDR2 YFSETQ. Trimming took 6 bases from V and 4 from J; bases not matched to a gene: 11. The CDR3 runs to 15 residues. The CDR3 nucleotides read TGCGCCAGCACCTTCGAGACAGGGGCAGCCTATGGCTACACCTTC. Its translation: CASTFETGAAYGYTF. The whole variable domain, filled in from reference TRBV5-1 and TRBJ1-2, reads KAGVTQTPRYLIKTRGQQVTLSCSPISGHRSVSWYQQTPGQGLQFLFEYFSETQRNKGNFPGRFSGRQFSNSRSEMNVSTLELGDSALYLCASTFETGAAYGYTFGSGTRLTVV.

The V gene is TRBV13, the J gene TRBJ2-2, with D hard to call. Trimming removed 5 bases from V and 6 bases from J, with 13 bases in between. The CDR3 is 14 amino acids. In germline, CDR1 is PRHDT, CDR2 FYEKMQ (reference sequence). CDR3 DNA sequence: TGTGCCAGCAGCCTTCCCCTAAGCGCCGGGGAGCTGTTTTTT. Protein sequence: CASSLPLSAGELFF.

CDR3 in amino acids: CASSSNRNEQYF. DNA of the CDR3: TGTGCCAGCAGCTCCAACCGTAACGAGCAGTACTTC. The chain joins TRBV7-2 to TRBJ2-7; D is unclear. The germline gives CDR1 SGHTA, CDR2 FQGNSA. CDR3 length equals 12 residues. Trimming took off 4 bases at V and 5 bases at J, with 9 bases between the two ends.

The chain combines TRBV6-5 with TRBJ1-2; the D gene is possibly TRBD1 (6 bases). The CDR3 covers 13 residues. Trimming took 4 bases from V and 8 from J, leaving 14 bases between them. The germline V gene encodes CDR1 MNHEY and CDR2 SVGAGI. The DNA of the CDR3 is TGTGCCAGCAGTTCCTGGACCCAGGGGGGCTACACCTTC. Amino acid sequence: CASSSWTQGGYTF.

Here the CDR3 reads CASSARVKNRDTQYF. CDR3 DNA: TGTGCCAGTAGTGCGCGCGTAAAGAATAGGGATACGCAGTATTTT. The chain is built from TRBV19 and TRBJ2-3; D is unresolved. CDR1 LNHDA and CDR2 SQIVND come from the germline V gene (reference sequence). The V gene lost 5 bases and the J gene lost 6 bases, with 18 bases spanning the gap. The CDR3 consists of 15 residues.

The count of this clone is one. Other DNA sequences within the sample encode an identical CDR3. This chain connects TRBV5-4 to TRBJ2-3, with 9 bases lining up with TRBD2. Trimming at V came to 4 bases and at J to 3 bases, leaving 0 bases not matched to a gene. CDR3 length equals 13 residues. The germline gives CDR1 SGHNT, CDR2 YYREEE (reference sequence). The CDR3 DNA reads as TGTGCCAGCAGCCTAGCGGGAACAGATACGCAGTATTTT. Translation gives CASSLAGTDTQYF.

The chain couples TRBV5-6 to TRBJ2-7; 9 nucleotides agree with TRBD1. The CDR3 totals 13 residues. Per germline, CDR1 SGHDT and CDR2 YYEEEE. V gave up 5 bases and J gave up 7 bases; unmatched junction bases: 7. CDR3 amino acids: CASRRDRAAEQYF. The CDR3 nucleotides are TGTGCCAGCAGAAGGGACAGGGCTGCGGAGCAGTACTTC.

The V call is TRBV7-9, the J call TRBJ2-7, with TRBD2 as a possible D gene (5 bases). Trimming removed 3 bases from V and 7 bases from J, with 16 bases in between. In germline, CDR1 is SEHNR, CDR2 FQNEAQ (reference sequence). This CDR3 is 14 amino acids long. This CDR3 reads CASSFLSLSGEQYF. In DNA, the CDR3 is TGTGCCAGCAGCTTTTTAAGTTTATCGGGGGAGCAGTACTTC.